This passage covers 26 T cell receptor beta chains from one sample sequenced in a study of human versus mouse CDR3 diversity and MHC coevolution. The table came from immunoSEQ multiplex PCR; TCRdb's copy has only in-frame clones and leaves some out. The sample consists of some 82,000 clones, about 93% of them appearing once. Sequencing was carried out using naive CD4+ T cells from blood. The subset: CD45RO-negative CD62L-positive naive CD4 T cells. All receptors derive from a person aged 25 to 75 in good health.

The V gene is TRBV2, the J gene TRBJ2-2; TRBD2 matches 12 bases. Germline V CDR1 and CDR2: SNHLY, FYNNEI. This CDR3 has 16 residues. Trimming at V came to 6 bases and at J to 5 bases, leaving 7 bases not matched to a gene. The CDR3 DNA follows: TGTGCCAGCAGAAGACTAGCGGGAGCGGGAACCGGGGAGCTGTTTTTT. Translated: CASRRLAGAGTGELFF.

The rearrangement links TRBV4-3 to TRBJ1-2; the D is unclear. CDR1 LGHNA and CDR2 YSLEER come from the germline V gene. The V end was cut by 0 bases, the J end by 4 bases, with 12 bases between. The CDR3 covers 15 residues. As DNA, the CDR3 is TGCGCCAGCAGCCAAGATCGGGGAGGCAGCTATGGCTACACCTTC. The encoded protein is CASSQDRGGSYGYTF.

The chain couples TRBV28 to TRBJ2-6; D is undetermined. Germline lookup yields CDR1 MDHEN and CDR2 SYDVKM. The CDR3 spans 13 residues. V gave up 8 bases and J gave up 0 bases, with 5 bases separating them. CDR3 nucleotide sequence: TGTGCCAGCTGGCACTCTGGGGCCAACGTCCTGACTTTC. This gives the protein CASWHSGANVLTF.

This rearrangement joins TRBV11-2 to TRBJ1-5; D is perhaps TRBD1 (5 bases). Germline lookup yields CDR1 SGHAT and CDR2 FQNNGV. The ends were cut back, 5 bases at V and 5 bases at J, with 10 bases in the middle. The CDR3 contains 13 residues. CDR3: CASSIRVDQPQHF. CDR3 nucleotides: TGTGCCAGCAGCATCAGGGTTGATCAGCCCCAGCATTTT.

In DNA, the CDR3 is TGTGCCAGCAGCGCGGGGACTAGCGGGGGCCACCAGTATTTT. This codes for CASSAGTSGGHQYF. This sequence joins TRBV11-2 and TRBJ2-3; 14 nucleotides line up with TRBD2. The germline V gene encodes CDR1 SGHAT and CDR2 FQNNGV. The CDR3 consists of 14 residues. V was clipped by 5 bases and J by 12 bases; unmatched bases: 7.

This clone showed up just once. The genes are TRBV18 and TRBJ2-3; 9 bases map to TRBD2. With 5 bases clipped from V and 0 bases from J, the junction kept 3 bases outside the gene matches. This CDR3 has 15 residues. Germline CDR1 is KGHSH and CDR2 is LQKENI. CDR3: CASSGSGSSTDTQYF. CDR3 sequence (DNA): TGTGCCAGCTCAGGTAGCGGGAGTAGCACAGATACGCAGTATTTT.

The genes are TRBV14 and TRBJ2-7, with TRBD1 matching over 9 bases. The CDR3 contains 14 residues. V trimming: 3 bases; J trimming: 6 bases; junction bases outside the gene matches: 6. Germline loops: CDR1 SGHDN, CDR2 FVKESK. As DNA, the CDR3 is TGTGCCAGCAGCCACTTATTGGACAGGGGCGAGCAGTACTTC. This codes for CASSHLLDRGEQYF.

In DNA form, the CDR3 reads TGCGCCAGCAGTCTTAGCGGGAGGTATGAAAATGAGCAGTTCTTC. Protein product: CASSLSGRYENEQFF. The chain combines TRBV5-1 with TRBJ2-1; 10 bases fit TRBD2. Germline V gene data show CDR1 as SGHRS and CDR2 as YFSETQ. J was trimmed by 7 bases and V by 5 bases; bases with no gene match: 9. CDR3 length: 15 residues.

V and J are TRBV6-1 and TRBJ2-2; 8 positions agree with TRBD1. Looked up from germline, CDR1 is MNHNS and CDR2 is SASEGT. The V and J ends lost 6 bases and 7 bases, in that order; junction bases with no gene match: 7. The CDR3 is made up of 14 amino acids. CDR3 protein: CASSIRGPSGELFF. The CDR3 bases are TGTGCCAGCAGCATCAGGGGGCCGAGCGGGGAGCTGTTTTTT.

J is TRBJ1-3 and V is TRBV6-5; TRBD1 might be the D (6 bases). V was shortened by 4 bases and J by 2 bases, with 12 bases between the two germline ends. Germline values: CDR1 MNHEY, CDR2 SVGAGI. The CDR3 has 15 amino acids. CDR3 sequence reads: CASSSLGGAGNTIYF. CDR3 in DNA: TGTGCCAGCAGTTCACTTGGGGGCGCTGGAAACACCATATATTTT.

The chain is built from TRBV6-1 and TRBJ1-1; 10 bases are a match to TRBD1. V shed 6 bases and J 1 base; nucleotides not matched to a gene: 2. Germline V gene data show CDR1 as MNHNS and CDR2 as SASEGT. The CDR3 spans 14 residues. The CDR3 spells CASRTGGSNTEAFF. The CDR3 DNA follows: TGTGCCAGCAGGACAGGGGGCTCGAACACTGAAGCTTTCTTT.

This rearrangement joins TRBV5-4 to TRBJ2-7, with D possibly TRBD1 on 5 matching bases. Per germline, CDR1 SGHNT and CDR2 YYREEE (reference sequence). The V end was cut by 1 base, the J end by 0 bases, with 11 bases between. The length of the CDR3 is 15 residues. The CDR3 reads CASSLQGSSSYEQYF. CDR3 DNA: TGTGCCAGCAGCTTGCAGGGATCTAGCTCCTACGAGCAGTACTTC.

This rearrangement joins TRBV28 to TRBJ1-1; D is uncertain. The V gene lost 3 bases and the J gene lost 1 base, with 6 bases spanning the gap. Germline CDR1 is MDHEN and CDR2 is SYDVKM. The CDR3 sequence is 13 residues long. The CDR3 bases are TGTGCCAGCAGTTTGAACACGAACACTGAAGCTTTCTTT. Protein sequence: CASSLNTNTEAFF.

The chain employs TRBV29-1 and TRBJ2-4, with 9 bases aligning to TRBD2. Germline V gives CDR1 SQVTM, CDR2 ANQGSEA. V gave up 6 bases and J gave up 9 bases; unmatched junction bases: 9. The CDR3 sequence is 13 residues long. The CDR3 coding sequence is TGCAGCGTCGACGCGGGGGGGCCAGGCATTCAGTACTTC. Translating gives CSVDAGGPGIQYF.

The chain couples TRBV29-1 to TRBJ2-5; no reliable D call. The CDR3 consists of 13 residues. Trimming left V 4 bases short and J 4 bases short, with 13 bases between. The germline V gene has CDR1 SQVTM and CDR2 ANQGSEA. CDR3 DNA sequence: TGCAGCGTTGGGTGGGCTGGGTTAGAGACCCAGTACTTC. This codes for CSVGWAGLETQYF.

The chain is built from TRBV28 and TRBJ1-1; D is perhaps TRBD1 (6 bases). CDR1 and CDR2 from the germline V gene are MDHEN and SYDVKM. The CDR3 has 15 amino acids. V was cut by 3 bases and J by 0 bases, with 11 bases left in between. CDR3: CASSFIRGMNTEAFF. The CDR3 nucleotides read TGTGCCAGCAGTTTCATCAGGGGAATGAACACTGAAGCTTTCTTT.

The gene calls are TRBV15 and TRBJ2-7; no clear D. The CDR3 loop spans 13 amino acids. Germline loops: CDR1 LNHNV, CDR2 YYDKDF (reference sequence). V was cut by 3 bases and J by 0 bases, with 6 bases left in between. The CDR3 DNA follows: TGTGCCACCAGCAGTACTCCCTCCTACGAGCAGTACTTC. Its protein product is CATSSTPSYEQYF.

This clone was seen once. This rearrangement joins TRBV5-1 to TRBJ2-4; D unresolved. The CDR3 extends over 15 amino acids. V gave up 0 bases and J gave up 0 bases, with 7 bases separating them. The germline gives CDR1 SGHRS, CDR2 YFSETQ. DNA for the CDR3: TGCGCCAGCAGCTTGGGAGAGCTAGCCAAAAACATTCAGTACTTC. Its translation: CASSLGELAKNIQYF. The full variable domain, with the rest looked up from reference TRBV5-1 and TRBJ2-4, is KAGVTQTPRYLIKTRGQQVTLSCSPISGHRSVSWYQQTPGQGLQFLFEYFSETQRNKGNFPGRFSGRQFSNSRSEMNVSTLELGDSALYLCASSLGELAKNIQYFGAGTRLSVL.

V gene TRBV14 combines with J gene TRBJ2-4; TRBD1 matches 10 bases. The germline CDR1 and CDR2 sequences are SGHDN and FVKESK. J lost 0 bases, V lost 5 bases, and 4 bases had no gene match. This CDR3 region has 16 residues. CDR3 loop: CASSKWTGGAKNIQYF. The CDR3 coding sequence is TGTGCCAGCAGCAAATGGACAGGGGGAGCCAAAAACATTCAGTACTTC.

The J gene is TRBJ1-5, the V gene TRBV5-5; D is possibly TRBD1 (6 bases). V was shortened by 5 bases and J by 8 bases, with 14 bases between the two germline ends. The length of the CDR3 is 13 residues. Germline V gene data show CDR1 as SGHKS and CDR2 as YYEKEE (reference sequence). The CDR3: CASSSGTLEPQHF. CDR3 nucleotides: TGTGCCAGCAGTTCCGGGACACTTGAGCCCCAGCATTTT. The full variable domain, its missing parts supplied by reference TRBV5-5 and TRBJ1-5, is DAGVTQSPTHLIKTRGQQVTLRCSPISGHKSVSWYQQVLGQGPQFIFQYYEKEERGRGNFPDRFSARQFPNYSSELNVNALLLGDSALYLCASSSGTLEPQHFGDGTRLSIL.

J is TRBJ1-1 and V is TRBV29-1, with 7 bases matching TRBD1. V shed 5 bases and J 3 bases; nucleotides not matched to a gene: 12. CDR1 is SQVTM and CDR2 is ANQGSEA in the germline V gene. This CDR3 spans 15 amino acids. The CDR3 sequence: CSVRQGGKVDTEAFF. As DNA, the CDR3 is TGCAGCGTTCGTCAGGGGGGTAAGGTTGACACTGAAGCTTTCTTT. Complete variable domain (other parts from reference TRBV29-1 and TRBJ1-1): SAVISQKPSRDICQRGTSLTIQCQVDSQVTMMFWYRQQPGQSLTLIATANQGSEATYESGFVIDKFPISRPNLTFSTLTVSNMSPEDSSIYLCSVRQGGKVDTEAFFGQGTRLTVV.

The rearrangement links TRBV27 to TRBJ2-1, with 8 bases fitting TRBD1. The germline CDR1 and CDR2 sequences are MNHEY and SMNVEV (reference sequence). The CDR3 runs to 17 residues. Unmatched junction bases numbered 16, after V lost 7 bases and J lost 5 bases. The CDR3 spells CASTPRYLTGANNEQFF. DNA of the CDR3: TGTGCCAGCACTCCCCGCTACTTGACAGGGGCGAACAATGAGCAGTTCTTC.

The J gene is TRBJ2-7, the V gene TRBV4-3, with 12 bases matching TRBD1. There are 16 residues in the CDR3. V lost 1 base, J lost 7 bases, and 8 bases stayed unmatched. The germline V gene encodes CDR1 LGHNA and CDR2 YSLEER. The CDR3 is CASSQVWDRGRGEQYF. The CDR3 bases are TGCGCCAGCAGCCAAGTTTGGGACAGGGGGCGCGGGGAGCAGTACTTC.

The chain carries TRBV6-4 and TRBJ2-1, with a tentative D call TRBD2 (6 bases). The V gene lost 0 bases and the J gene lost 0 bases, with 21 bases spanning the gap. This CDR3 is built from 20 residues. Germline assignment: CDR1 MRHNA and CDR2 SNTAGT. The CDR3 region has the DNA TGTGCCAGCAGTGACTCGGCGTACGCAGGGAGGTTAGGCTCCTACAATGAGCAGTTCTTC. It codes for CASSDSAYAGRLGSYNEQFF.

V is TRBV15 and J is TRBJ2-7; weak D call: TRBD1 (5 bases). The CDR3 has 14 residues. V lost 4 bases and J 0 bases, leaving 10 bases between the germline ends. Germline loops: CDR1 LNHNV, CDR2 YYDKDF (reference sequence). The CDR3 DNA sequence: TGTGCCACCAGCACAACAGGAAGCTCCTACGAGCAGTACTTC. This translates into CATSTTGSSYEQYF.

The V call is TRBV2, the J call TRBJ2-7, with D perhaps TRBD1 (6 bases). CDR3 length equals 13 residues. The ends were cut back, 2 bases at V and 3 bases at J, with 8 bases in the middle. From germline, CDR1 is SNHLY and CDR2 FYNNEI. Here the CDR3 DNA reads TGTGCCAGCAGTGAAAGGGGGTACTACGAGCAGTACTTC. It is translated as CASSERGYYEQYF.